This TCR beta chain is from a study of T cell changes during pregnancy in multiple sclerosis. This clone is a singleton in its sample. This sample also contains other DNA sequences that code for the same CDR3. V lost 2 bases to trimming and J lost 4 bases; unmatched junction nucleotides: 1. The germline gives CDR1 MNHNS, CDR2 SASEGT. The CDR3 is 15 residues long. The data were produced by immunoSEQ multiplex PCR, yet TCRdb's version contains in-frame clones alone and is incomplete. The table lists about 62,000 clones, approximately 93% of them singletons. The sequence came from a female donor with multiple sclerosis, enrolled in a pregnancy study. The chain uses TRBV6-1 and TRBJ2-3; TRBD2 matches at 12 bases. The specimen was CD8+ T cells from peripheral blood mononuclear cells, collected in the second trimester of pregnancy. The CDR3 loop is CASSELAGGPDTQYF. CDR3 DNA: TGTGCCAGCAGTGAACTAGCGGGAGGGCCAGATACGCAGTATTTT.